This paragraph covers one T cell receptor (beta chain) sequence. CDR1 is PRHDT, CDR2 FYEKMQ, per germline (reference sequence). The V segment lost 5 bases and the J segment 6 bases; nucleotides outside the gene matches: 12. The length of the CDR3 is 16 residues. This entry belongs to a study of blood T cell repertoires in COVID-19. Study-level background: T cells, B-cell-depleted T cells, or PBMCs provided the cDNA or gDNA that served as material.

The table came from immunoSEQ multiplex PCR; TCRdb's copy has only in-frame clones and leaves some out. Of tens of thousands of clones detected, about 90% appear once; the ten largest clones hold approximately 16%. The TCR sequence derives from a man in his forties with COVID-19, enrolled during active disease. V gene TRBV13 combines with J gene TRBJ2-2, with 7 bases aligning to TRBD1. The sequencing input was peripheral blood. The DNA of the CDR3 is TGTGCCAGCAGCCCCCTTGACAGGGTAGTTTCCGGGGAGCTGTTTTTT. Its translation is CASSPLDRVVSGELFF. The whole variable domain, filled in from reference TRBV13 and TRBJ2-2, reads AAGVIQSPRHLIKEKRETATLKCYPIPRHDTVYWYQQGPGQDPQFLISFYEKMQSDKGSIPDRFSAQQFSDYHSELNMSSLELGDSALYFCASSPLDRVVSGELFFGEGSRLTVL.